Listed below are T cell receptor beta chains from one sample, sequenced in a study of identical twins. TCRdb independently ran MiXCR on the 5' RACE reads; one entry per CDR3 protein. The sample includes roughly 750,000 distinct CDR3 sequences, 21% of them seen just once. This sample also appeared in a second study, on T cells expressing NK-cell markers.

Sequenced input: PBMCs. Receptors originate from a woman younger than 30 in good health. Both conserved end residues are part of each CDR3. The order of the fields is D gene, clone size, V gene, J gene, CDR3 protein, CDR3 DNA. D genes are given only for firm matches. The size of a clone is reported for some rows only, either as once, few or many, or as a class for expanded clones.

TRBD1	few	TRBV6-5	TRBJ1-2	CASSYYTGDRYGYTF	TGTGCCAGCAGTTACTACACAGGGGATCGCTATGGCTACACCTTC
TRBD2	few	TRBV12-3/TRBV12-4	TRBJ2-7	CASRHSGGAVEQYF	TGTGCCAGCAGGCATAGCGGGGGGGCCGTCGAGCAGTACTTC
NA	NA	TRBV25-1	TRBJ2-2	CASSELITGELFF	TGTGCCAGCAGTGAGCTGATCACCGGGGAGCTGTTTTTT
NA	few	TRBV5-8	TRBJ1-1	CASSGSKAWNTEAFF	TGTGCCAGCAGCGGGTCTAAGGCCTGGAACACTGAAGCTTTCTTT
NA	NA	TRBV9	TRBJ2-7	CASSVASSSYEQYF	TGTGCCAGCAGCGTAGCGTCGAGCTCATACGAGCAGTACTTC
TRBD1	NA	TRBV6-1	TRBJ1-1	CASSPPGQRMNTEAFF	TGTGCCAGCAGCCCGCCGGGACAGAGAATGAACACTGAAGCTTTCTTT
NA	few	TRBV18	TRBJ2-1	CASSPLDNYNEQFF	TGTGCCAGCTCACCCTTGGACAACTACAATGAGCAGTTCTTC
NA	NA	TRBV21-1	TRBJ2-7	CASSKAKGQGPYEQYF	TGTGCCAGCAGCAAAGCGAAGGGACAGGGTCCCTACGAGCAGTACTTC
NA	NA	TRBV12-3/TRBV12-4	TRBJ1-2	CASSTLLNYGYTF	TGTGCCAGCAGTACACTTCTTAACTATGGCTACACCTTC
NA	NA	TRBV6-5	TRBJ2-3	CASSYRGDSTDTQYF	TGTGCCAGCAGTTACCGTGGCGACAGCACAGATACGCAGTATTTT
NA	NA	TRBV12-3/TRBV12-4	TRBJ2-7	CASSLGQVLPGQYF	TGTGCCAGCAGTTTAGGACAGGTCCTCCCCGGGCAGTACTTC
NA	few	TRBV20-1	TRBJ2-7	CSARDLKGWIMSEQYF	TGCAGTGCTAGAGATCTAAAGGGTTGGATCATGAGCGAGCAGTACTTC
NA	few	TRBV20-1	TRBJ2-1	CSAFRGQGNEQFF	TGCAGTGCTTTCAGGGGACAAGGCAATGAGCAGTTCTTC
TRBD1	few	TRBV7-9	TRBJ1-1	CASTLSTGTANTEAFF	TGTGCCAGCACCTTATCGACCGGGACAGCGAACACTGAAGCTTTCTTT
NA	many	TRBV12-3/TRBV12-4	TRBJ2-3	CASTIRQRYTQYF	TGTGCCAGCACCATCAGACAGCGGTATACGCAGTATTTT
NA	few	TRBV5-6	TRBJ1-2	CASGEVVGGGDGYTF	TGTGCCAGCGGCGAAGTTGTCGGGGGCGGAGATGGCTACACCTTC
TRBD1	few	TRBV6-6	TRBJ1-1	CASRPPGQGTAFF	TGTGCCAGCAGACCTCCGGGACAGGGGACCGCTTTCTTT
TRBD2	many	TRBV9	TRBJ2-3	CASSALAGAGTDTQYF	TGTGCCAGCAGCGCCCTAGCGGGAGCTGGCACAGATACGCAGTATTTT
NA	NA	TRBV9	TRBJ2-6	CASSVPRDMGNEANVLTF	TGTGCCAGCAGCGTCCCCCGGGACATGGGTAATGAGGCCAACGTCCTGACTTTC
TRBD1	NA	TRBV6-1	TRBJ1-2	CASSHYLQGESGYTF	TGTGCCAGCAGCCATTATCTACAGGGGGAGTCTGGCTACACCTTC
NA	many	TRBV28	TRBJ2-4	CASTSPAKNIQYF	TGTGCCAGCACCTCACCGGCCAAAAACATTCAGTACTTC
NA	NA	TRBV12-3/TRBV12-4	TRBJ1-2	CASSFFGVGYTF	TGTGCCAGCAGTTTCTTTGGGGTGGGCTACACCTTC